These 4 T cell receptor beta chains originate from one sample sequenced in a study of tumor-infiltrating lymphocytes in localized non-small cell lung cancer. Assay: immunoSEQ multiplex PCR; the TCRdb copy retains only in-frame clones and omits some. In the table there are thousands of clones, 74% of which are singletons. The specimen was uninvolved lung tissue not adjacent to the tumor. The receptors shown here come from a human donor with non-small cell lung cancer.

About this clone: One end of the junction does not line up with germline, which may come from a read error. The genes are TRBV19 and TRBJ1-2; D perhaps matches TRBD1 (6 bases). Germline V gene data show CDR1 as LNHDA and CDR2 as SQIVND (reference sequence). This CDR3 contains 13 residues. CDR3 in amino acids: CASGGTRGYGYIF. DNA of the CDR3: TGTGCCAGCGGGGGGACACGCGGGTATGGCTACATCTTC.

The genes are TRBV7-2 and TRBJ1-3; D uncertain. The V gene lost 0 bases and the J gene lost 0 bases, with 12 bases spanning the gap. The germline CDR1 and CDR2 sequences are SGHTA and FQGNSA. CDR3 size: 17 residues. As DNA, the CDR3 is TGTGCCAGCAGCTTAGCCGGAGGAGGCGGCTCTGGAAACACCATATATTTT. It specifies CASSLAGGGGSGNTIYF.

The chain couples TRBV11-1 to TRBJ1-1; 7 nucleotides agree with TRBD1. The CDR3 length is 17 residues. The trim removed 0 bases at V and 0 bases at J, leaving 7 bases unmatched. CDR1 is SGHAT and CDR2 is FQDESV in the germline V gene (reference sequence). CDR3 sequence (DNA): TGTGCCAGCAGCTTAGCGCTGACAGGGACCATGAACACTGAAGCTTTCTTT. As protein: CASSLALTGTMNTEAFF.

In this sample, this clone turned up a few times. The J gene is TRBJ1-1, the V gene TRBV28; 8 nucleotides agree with TRBD1. The CDR3 spans 16 residues. Trimming took 3 bases from V and 4 from J; bases not matched to a gene: 10. Germline assignment: CDR1 MDHEN and CDR2 SYDVKM. CDR3 protein: CASSLSGGAGRTEAFF. The CDR3, as DNA: TGTGCCAGCAGTTTGTCAGGGGGCGCCGGTCGCACTGAAGCTTTCTTT.